These T cell receptor beta chains were read from a single sample in a study of blood T cell repertoires in COVID-19. Method: immunoSEQ multiplex PCR; TCRdb's copy keeps in-frame clones and lacks some. The table includes 95,000 to 120,000 clones, roughly 80% detected once. Sequencing was done on a sample of peripheral blood. These receptors originate from a man in his fifties with acute or convalescent COVID-19. Each CDR3 is given with its conserved first and last residue. The D gene is left open where the match is weak. Rows give clone size only sometimes, using once, few, many, or a class for an expanded clone.

length	D	size	V	J	CDR3	DNA
14	NA	NA	TRBV5-1	TRBJ1-5	CASSLWGDGQPQHF	TGCGCCAGCAGCTTGTGGGGGGATGGACAGCCCCAGCATTTT
15	TRBD1	NA	TRBV19	TRBJ1-2	CASKPGTGTYYGYTF	TGTGCCAGTAAACCTGGGACAGGGACTTACTATGGCTACACCTTC
14	NA	NA	TRBV19	TRBJ2-1	CASSPYLSGNEQFF	TGTGCCAGTAGTCCATACTTAAGCGGGAATGAGCAGTTCTTC
15	NA	NA	TRBV4-2	TRBJ2-3	CASSQDLGTSLTQYF	TGTGCCAGCAGCCAAGATCTGGGGACTTCGCTTACGCAGTATTTT
16	NA	NA	TRBV21-1	TRBJ2-3	CATPPPQGARTDTQYF	TGTGCCACTCCGCCGCCCCAGGGGGCTCGCACAGATACGCAGTATTTT
15	NA	NA	TRBV18	TRBJ1-1	CASSQPGQPNTEAFF	TGTGCCAGCTCACAACCGGGACAACCGAACACTGAAGCTTTCTTT
15	NA	NA	TRBV2	TRBJ2-2	CASSVGRQNTGELFF	TGTGCCAGCAGTGTTGGTCGACAGAACACCGGGGAGCTGTTTTTT
15	TRBD1	NA	TRBV15	TRBJ2-1	CATSRPGQGYNEQFF	TGTGCCACCAGCCGCCCGGGACAGGGATACAATGAGCAGTTCTTC
16	TRBD1	once	TRBV4-2	TRBJ1-4	CASSQEEQGGNEKLFF	TGTGCCAGCAGCCAAGAAGAACAGGGGGGTAATGAAAAACTGTTTTTT
12	TRBD1	few	TRBV2	TRBJ1-2	CATGTANYGYTF	TGTGCCACCGGGACAGCGAACTATGGCTACACCTTC
16	TRBD1	once	TRBV11-2	TRBJ2-3	CASSLTGGRGPDTQYF	TGTGCCAGCAGCCTAACAGGGGGAAGAGGCCCAGATACGCAGTATTTT
14	NA	NA	TRBV19	TRBJ2-3	CASSIDRGRDTQYF	TGTGCCAGTAGTATAGACAGGGGTAGAGATACGCAGTATTTT
18	TRBD2	few	TRBV13	TRBJ2-7	CASSAPPILAGGPYEQYF	TGTGCCAGCAGCGCCCCACCCATACTAGCGGGGGGGCCATACGAGCAGTACTTC
19	TRBD1	NA	TRBV2	TRBJ1-5	CASQRSQGVRSAQNQPQHF	TGTGCCAGCCAACGATCGCAGGGGGTAAGATCAGCGCAGAATCAGCCCCAGCATTTT
12	TRBD1	once	TRBV28	TRBJ1-2	CASGQGAFGYTF	TGTGCCAGCGGGCAGGGGGCCTTTGGCTACACCTTC
15	NA	NA	TRBV10-1	TRBJ2-2	CASSETEKNTGELFF	TGCGCCAGCAGTGAAACAGAAAAGAACACCGGGGAGCTGTTTTTT
13	NA	NA	TRBV25-1	TRBJ1-6	CASSEGGGGALHF	TGTGCCAGCAGTGAAGGGGGCGGTGGAGCTCTCCACTTT
15	NA	NA	TRBV2	TRBJ1-1	CASRPDRLMNTEAFF	TGTGCCAGCAGGCCCGACAGGCTTATGAACACTGAAGCTTTCTTT
18	TRBD2	NA	TRBV10-3	TRBJ2-3	CAISESDTGGATTDTQYF	TGTGCCATCAGTGAGTCTGATACGGGGGGGGCCACCACAGATACGCAGTATTTT
16	TRBD1	NA	TRBV27	TRBJ2-1	CASSKWAGTGENEQFF	TGTGCCAGCAGTAAGTGGGCCGGGACAGGCGAAAACGAGCAGTTCTTC
13	NA	NA	TRBV3-1/TRBV3-2	TRBJ1-4	CASSQGEAEKLFF	TGTGCCAGCAGCCAGGGGGAGGCTGAAAAACTGTTTTTT
16	NA	NA	TRBV28	TRBJ1-5	CASSLLRGGSSQPQHF	TGTGCCAGCAGCCTTCTCAGGGGTGGGTCCAGCCAGCCCCAGCATTTT
19	TRBD1	once	TRBV28	TRBJ2-4	CASTLYRPGQLWVDNIQYF	TGTGCCAGCACCCTCTACCGACCGGGACAGTTATGGGTAGATAACATTCAGTACTTC
15	TRBD1	NA	TRBV6-1	TRBJ2-1	CASSEMSGGKNEQFF	TGTGCCAGCAGTGAAATGTCAGGGGGCAAGAACGAGCAGTTCTTC
16	TRBD2	NA	TRBV5-6	TRBJ2-3	CASSLLGSGATDTQYF	TGTGCCAGCAGTTTACTGGGTAGCGGGGCCACAGATACGCAGTATTTT
14	NA	NA	TRBV6-5	TRBJ1-2	CASRETDSLAGYTF	TGTGCCAGCAGAGAGACTGACAGCCTCGCCGGCTACACCTTC
14	TRBD1	NA	TRBV28	TRBJ1-2	CASSSTGGPYGYTF	TGTGCCAGCAGCTCGACAGGGGGCCCTTATGGCTACACCTTC
14	TRBD2	NA	TRBV19	TRBJ2-5	CASSPSGSQETQYF	TGTGCCAGTAGTCCTAGCGGTTCACAAGAGACCCAGTACTTC
11	NA	NA	TRBV5-6	TRBJ1-2	CASSLGAGYTF	TGTGCCAGCAGCTTGGGGGCTGGCTACACCTTC